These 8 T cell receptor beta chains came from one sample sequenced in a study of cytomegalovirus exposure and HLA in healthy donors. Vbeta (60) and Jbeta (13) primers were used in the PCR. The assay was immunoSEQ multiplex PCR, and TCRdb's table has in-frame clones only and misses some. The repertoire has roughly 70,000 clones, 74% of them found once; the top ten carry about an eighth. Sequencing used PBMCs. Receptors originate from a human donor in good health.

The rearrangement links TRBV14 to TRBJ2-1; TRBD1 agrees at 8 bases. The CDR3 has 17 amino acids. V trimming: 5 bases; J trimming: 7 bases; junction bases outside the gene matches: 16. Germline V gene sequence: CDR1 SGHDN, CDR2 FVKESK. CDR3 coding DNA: TGTGCCAGCAGCTATTGGCCCAGTGACAGGGGCGGTAATGAGCAGTTCTTC. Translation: CASSYWPSDRGGNEQFF.

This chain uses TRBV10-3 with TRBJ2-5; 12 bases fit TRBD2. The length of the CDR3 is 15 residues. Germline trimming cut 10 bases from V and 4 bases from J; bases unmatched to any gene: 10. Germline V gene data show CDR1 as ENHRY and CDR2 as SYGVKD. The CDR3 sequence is CATLLAGGGGETQYF. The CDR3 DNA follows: TGTGCCACGTTACTAGCGGGAGGAGGGGGAGAGACCCAGTACTTC.

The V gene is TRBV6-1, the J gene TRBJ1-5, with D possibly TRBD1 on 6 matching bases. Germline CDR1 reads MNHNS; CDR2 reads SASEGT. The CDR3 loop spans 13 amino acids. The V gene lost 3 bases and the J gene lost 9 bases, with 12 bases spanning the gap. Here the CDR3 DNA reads TGTGCCAGCAGTGAGACAGGCATCTGGCCCCAGCATTTT. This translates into CASSETGIWPQHF.

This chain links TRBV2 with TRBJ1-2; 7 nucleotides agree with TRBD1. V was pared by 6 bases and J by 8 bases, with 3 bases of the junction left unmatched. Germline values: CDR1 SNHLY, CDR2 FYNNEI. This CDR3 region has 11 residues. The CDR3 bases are TGTGCCAGCAGGTGGACAGGCGGCTACACCTTC. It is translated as CASRWTGGYTF.

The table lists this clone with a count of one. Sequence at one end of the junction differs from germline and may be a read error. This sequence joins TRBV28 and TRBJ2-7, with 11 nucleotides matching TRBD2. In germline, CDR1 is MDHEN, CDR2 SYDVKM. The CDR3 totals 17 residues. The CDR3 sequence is CASSFIGLAGSSNEQYF. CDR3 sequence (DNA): TGTGCCAGCAGTTTTATAGGACTAGCGGGTAGCTCCAACGAGCAGTACTTC.

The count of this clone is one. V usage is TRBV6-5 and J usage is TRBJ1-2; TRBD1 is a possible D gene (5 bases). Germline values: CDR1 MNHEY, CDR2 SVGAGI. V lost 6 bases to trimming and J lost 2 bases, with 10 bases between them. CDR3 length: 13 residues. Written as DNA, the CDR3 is TGTGCCAGCAGCCGGGGGGTCAACTATGGCTACACCTTC. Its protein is CASSRGVNYGYTF.

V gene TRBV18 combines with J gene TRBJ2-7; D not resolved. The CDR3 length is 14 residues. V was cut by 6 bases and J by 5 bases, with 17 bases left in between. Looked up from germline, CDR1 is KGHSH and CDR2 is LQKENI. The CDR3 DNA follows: TGTGCCAGCTCGCCTCCCGGTGCCGGTGACGAGCAGTACTTC. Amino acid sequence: CASSPPGAGDEQYF.

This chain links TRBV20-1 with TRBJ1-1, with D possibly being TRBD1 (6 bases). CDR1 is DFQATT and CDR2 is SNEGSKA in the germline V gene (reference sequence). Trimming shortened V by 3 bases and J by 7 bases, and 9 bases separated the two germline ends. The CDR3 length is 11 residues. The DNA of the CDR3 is TGCAGTGCTAGGCAGGGGAGTGAAGCTTTCTTT. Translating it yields CSARQGSEAFF.